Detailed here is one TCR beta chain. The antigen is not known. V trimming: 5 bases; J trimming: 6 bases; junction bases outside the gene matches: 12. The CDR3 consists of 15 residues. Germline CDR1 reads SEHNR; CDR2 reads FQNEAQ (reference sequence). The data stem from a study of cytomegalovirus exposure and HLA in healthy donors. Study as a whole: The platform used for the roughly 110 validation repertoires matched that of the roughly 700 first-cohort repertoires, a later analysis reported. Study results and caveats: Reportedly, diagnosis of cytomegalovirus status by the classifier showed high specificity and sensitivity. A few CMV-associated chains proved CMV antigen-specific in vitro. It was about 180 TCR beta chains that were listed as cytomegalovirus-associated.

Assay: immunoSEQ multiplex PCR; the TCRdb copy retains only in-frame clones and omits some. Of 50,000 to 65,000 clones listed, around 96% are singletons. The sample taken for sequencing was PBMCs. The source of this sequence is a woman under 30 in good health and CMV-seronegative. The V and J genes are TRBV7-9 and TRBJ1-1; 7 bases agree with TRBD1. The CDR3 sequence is CASSPLQGPDPEAFF. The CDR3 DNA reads TGTGCCAGCAGCCCACTACAGGGGCCGGACCCTGAAGCTTTCTTT. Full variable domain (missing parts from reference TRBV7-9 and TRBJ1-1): DTGVSQNPRHKITKRGQNVTFRCDPISEHNRLYWYRQTLGQGPEFLTYFQNEAQLEKSRLLSDRFSAERPKGSFSTLEIQRTEQGDSAMYLCASSPLQGPDPEAFFGQGTRLTVV.